The rows below give T cell receptor beta chains drawn from one sample of a study of blood T cell repertoires in COVID-19. TCRdb keeps only in-frame clones here, not all; method: immunoSEQ multiplex PCR. Of roughly 120,000 clones in the sample, approximately 80% were seen once. Material: peripheral blood. These receptors all stem from a man between 65 and 85 years old with acute or convalescent COVID-19. Both conserved end residues are part of each CDR3. D genes are given only for firm matches. A clone size is listed for some rows: how often the clone was seen (once, few, many), or a class if it is expanded.

.	TRBV19	.	TRBJ1-2	TGTGCCAGTAGTATTATAGGGGGTTACGGCTACACCTTC	CASSIIGGYGYTF
.	TRBV5-1	TRBD1	TRBJ1-1	TGCGCCAGCAGATTGGGGACAGGGGGCGGATTGTCTGAAGCTTTCTTT	CASRLGTGGGLSEAFF
.	TRBV5-1	TRBD1	TRBJ1-2	TGCGCCAGCAGCTGGGACAGGGGCGGCTACACCTTC	CASSWDRGGYTF
.	TRBV6-6	TRBD1	TRBJ1-2	TGTGCCAGCAGTTTTAGGGGAAGACAGGGCGGTTATGGCTACACCTTC	CASSFRGRQGGYGYTF
.	TRBV7-9	TRBD1	TRBJ2-5	TGTGCCAGCAGCCAGGGGACAGGTCAAGAGACCCAGTACTTC	CASSQGTGQETQYF
.	TRBV6-5	.	TRBJ2-7	TGTGCCGCCGGGGGAGGGGGGTCGGGCGAGCAGTACTTC	CAAGGGGSGEQYF
.	TRBV6-6	.	TRBJ1-6	TGTGCCAGCAGCGAGAGGAGCTCCTATAATTCACCCCTCCACTTT	CASSERSSYNSPLHF
few	TRBV28	.	TRBJ2-1	TGTGCCAGCAGTTTACCTAGGCCCCCGGTACGGAGCTACAATGAGCAGTTCTTC	CASSLPRPPVRSYNEQFF
.	TRBV3-1/TRBV3-2	.	TRBJ1-3	TGTGCCAGCAGCCAAGTCACAACCTCTGGAAACACCATATATTTT	CASSQVTTSGNTIYF
few	TRBV6-5	TRBD1	TRBJ1-6	TGTGCCAGCAGTTCAACAACAGGGGCAGGTTCACCCCTCCACTTT	CASSSTTGAGSPLHF
.	TRBV28	.	TRBJ1-5	TGTGCCAGCAGTTTAAACAGGGCCTCTGGGCCCCAGCATTTT	CASSLNRASGPQHF
.	TRBV12-3/TRBV12-4	TRBD1	TRBJ1-2	TGTGCCAGCAGGAGGACAGGGACCTATGGCTACACCTTC	CASRRTGTYGYTF
.	TRBV7-3	TRBD2	TRBJ2-3	TGTGCCAGCAGCTTATCCGGGGGGAGCACAGATACGCAGTATTTT	CASSLSGGSTDTQYF
.	TRBV5-4	.	TRBJ2-3	TGTGCCAGCAGCTTGGAGACTAGTGGTACAGATACGCAGTATTTT	CASSLETSGTDTQYF
.	TRBV10-3	.	TRBJ2-3	TGTGCCATCAGTGTCTCACAGGGAAGGCCAGATACGCAGTATTTT	CAISVSQGRPDTQYF
.	TRBV25-1	.	TRBJ1-2	TGTGCCAGCCAATTCGGGGGTTCTAGTGGCTACACCTTC	CASQFGGSSGYTF
.	TRBV20-1	.	TRBJ1-1	TGCAGTGCTACAGGAAACACTGAAGCTTTCTTT	CSATGNTEAFF
once	TRBV19	.	TRBJ1-5	TGTGCCAGTAGTATAGATTTTGGGGGGACTCGGGGCAATCAGCCCCAGCATTTT	CASSIDFGGTRGNQPQHF
.	TRBV18	.	TRBJ1-3	TGTGCCAGCTCACCGAGAGACTCTGGAAACACCATATATTTT	CASSPRDSGNTIYF